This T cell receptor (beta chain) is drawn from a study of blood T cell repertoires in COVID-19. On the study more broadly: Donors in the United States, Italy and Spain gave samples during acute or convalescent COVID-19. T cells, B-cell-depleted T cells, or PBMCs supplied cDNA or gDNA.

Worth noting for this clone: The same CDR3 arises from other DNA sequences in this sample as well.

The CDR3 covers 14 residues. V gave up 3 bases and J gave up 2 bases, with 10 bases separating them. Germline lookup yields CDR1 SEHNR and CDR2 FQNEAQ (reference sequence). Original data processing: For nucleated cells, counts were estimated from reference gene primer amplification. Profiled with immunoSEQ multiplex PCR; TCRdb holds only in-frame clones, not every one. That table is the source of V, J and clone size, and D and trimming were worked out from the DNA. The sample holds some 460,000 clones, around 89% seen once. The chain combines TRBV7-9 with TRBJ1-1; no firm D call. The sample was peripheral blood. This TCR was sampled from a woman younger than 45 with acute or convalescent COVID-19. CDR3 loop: CASSFVRENTEAFF. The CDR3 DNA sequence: TGTGCCAGCAGCTTTGTCCGAGAAAACACTGAAGCTTTCTTT.